The rows below give T cell receptor beta chains drawn from one sample of a study of blood T cell repertoires in COVID-19. This table comes from immunoSEQ multiplex PCR, and its TCRdb copy is limited to in-frame clones, with some not included. The profile shows under 60,000 clones, roughly 84% of them singletons. Sequencing was done on a sample of peripheral blood. All receptors derive from a man in his 70s with acute or convalescent COVID-19. CDR3s include the opening cysteine and the closing phenylalanine or tryptophan. The D gene is left open where the match is weak. Clone sizes are given selectively: once, few, many, or a class where the clone is expanded.

>NA|NA|TRBV11-2|TRBJ2-1
CASSFRGQIENEQFF
TGTGCCAGCAGCTTCCGAGGACAGATTGAGAATGAGCAGTTCTTC
>NA|NA|TRBV30|TRBJ1-6
CAWSMGPRNSPLHF
TGTGCCTGGAGTATGGGGCCTCGGAATTCACCCCTCCACTTT
>NA|TRBD1|TRBV7-6|TRBJ1-1
CASSLSGGGGGPNTEAFF
TGTGCCAGCAGCTTATCAGGGGGCGGAGGAGGGCCGAACACTGAAGCTTTCTTT
>NA|NA|TRBV19|TRBJ1-4
CASSIAEKLFF
TGTGCCAGTAGTATTGCGGAAAAACTGTTTTTT
>NA|TRBD2|TRBV30|TRBJ2-3
CAWSVLLAGIPDTQYF
TGTGCCTGGAGTGTACTGCTAGCGGGAATTCCAGATACGCAGTATTTT
>NA|TRBD1|TRBV7-2|TRBJ2-7
CASNPVAAGGGYEQYF
TGTGCCAGCAACCCAGTGGCAGCAGGGGGCGGCTACGAGCAGTACTTC
>NA|NA|TRBV19|TRBJ1-1
CASSPIVRGSTEAFF
TGTGCCAGTAGTCCGATTGTGCGGGGAAGCACTGAAGCTTTCTTT
>few|TRBD1|TRBV5-1|TRBJ1-6
CASSPRDRESSPLHF
TGCGCCAGCAGCCCCCGGGACAGGGAATCCTCACCCCTCCACTTT
>NA|NA|TRBV7-2|TRBJ2-1
CASSLEVRQTEQFF
TGTGCCAGCAGCTTAGAAGTCCGACAGACCGAGCAGTTCTTC
>once|TRBD1|TRBV10-3|TRBJ1-2
CAISGSDRLYGYTF
TGTGCCATCAGTGGCTCGGACAGGCTCTATGGCTACACCTTC
>NA|TRBD1|TRBV19|TRBJ2-7
CARKPGQGPEYSYEQYF
TGTGCCAGGAAACCGGGACAGGGGCCCGAATACTCCTACGAGCAGTACTTC
>NA|NA|TRBV15|TRBJ2-7
CATSRGSSYEQYF
TGTGCCACCAGCAGAGGGAGCTCCTACGAGCAGTACTTC
>few|TRBD1|TRBV5-4|TRBJ1-1
CASSWGQGVIGTEAFF
TGTGCCAGCAGCTGGGGACAGGGGGTAATCGGCACTGAAGCTTTCTTT
>few|NA|TRBV19|TRBJ1-2
CASTKGENGYTF
TGTGCCAGTACGAAGGGGGAGAATGGCTACACCTTC
>NA|TRBD1|TRBV6-1|TRBJ2-4
CASSEGVWMGDSYF
TGTGCCAGCAGTGAAGGGGTGTGGATGGGGGACAGCTACTTC
>NA|NA|TRBV5-1|TRBJ1-1
CASSSQENTEAFF
TGCGCCAGCAGCAGCCAGGAGAACACTGAAGCTTTCTTT
>few|NA|TRBV9|TRBJ2-1
CASSVGGRGYNEQFF
TGTGCCAGCAGCGTAGGAGGGAGGGGGTACAATGAGCAGTTCTTC
>NA|NA|TRBV2|TRBJ1-5
CASSPSETDSNQPQHF
TGTGCCAGCTCCCCTAGCGAGACAGATAGCAATCAGCCCCAGCATTTT
>NA|NA|TRBV30|TRBJ1-4
CAWSLGAGGLFF
TGTGCCTGGAGCCTAGGGGCCGGCGGACTGTTTTTT
>NA|TRBD1|TRBV10-3|TRBJ1-1
CAISLQGVNTEAFF
TGTGCCATCAGTTTACAGGGGGTGAACACTGAAGCTTTCTTT
>NA|NA|TRBV7-2|TRBJ1-5
CASSLQSDTDQPQHF
TGTGCCAGCAGCTTACAATCGGACACCGATCAGCCCCAGCATTTT
>NA|NA|TRBV14|TRBJ1-2
CASSQALGSLGYTF
TGTGCCAGCAGCCAAGCTTTGGGCAGCCTCGGCTACACCTTC
>NA|TRBD1|TRBV28|TRBJ1-3
CASSAATTGGPNTIYF
TGTGCCAGCAGTGCCGCCACCACAGGGGGCCCAAACACCATATATTTT
>NA|NA|TRBV3-1/TRBV3-2|TRBJ2-5
CASSSGSRVETQYF
TGTGCCAGCAGCTCAGGGTCTAGGGTAGAGACCCAGTACTTC
>NA|NA|TRBV27|TRBJ2-7
CASSKGVTYEQYF
TGTGCCAGCAGTAAGGGGGTAACCTACGAGCAGTACTTC
>once|NA|TRBV7-2|TRBJ1-1
CASSLGAANTEAFF
TGTGCCAGCAGCTTGGGGGCAGCGAACACTGAAGCTTTCTTT
>NA|TRBD1|TRBV9|TRBJ1-1
CASSAEDRGDTEAFF
TGTGCCAGCAGCGCGGAGGACAGGGGGGACACTGAAGCTTTCTTT
>NA|NA|TRBV6-4|TRBJ2-3
CASSDGAGGDTQYF
TGTGCCAGCAGTGACGGGGCCGGGGGTGATACGCAGTATTTT
>NA|TRBD1|TRBV7-9|TRBJ1-4
CASRKQGEKLFF
TGTGCCAGCAGGAAACAGGGGGAAAAACTGTTTTTT
>NA|NA|TRBV12-3/TRBV12-4|TRBJ1-1
CASRSWGGTEAFF
TGTGCCAGCAGGAGCTGGGGGGGTACTGAAGCTTTCTTT
>NA|NA|TRBV11-2|TRBJ2-3
CASSQLLASSTDTQYF
TGTGCCAGCAGCCAATTACTCGCGTCTAGCACAGATACGCAGTATTTT
>few|TRBD2|TRBV7-3|TRBJ2-1
CASSRGTSGYNEQFF
TGTGCCAGCAGCCGAGGGACTAGCGGGTACAATGAGCAGTTCTTC
>NA|TRBD1|TRBV5-4|TRBJ2-7
CASSRDRGTEQYF
TGTGCCAGCAGCCGGGACAGGGGGACCGAGCAGTACTTC
>NA|NA|TRBV11-2|TRBJ2-3
CASSLGAGAGDTQYF
TGTGCCAGCAGCTTAGGGGCAGGGGCAGGGGATACGCAGTATTTT
>few|NA|TRBV6-2/TRBV6-3|TRBJ1-1
CASSYSRGEMNTEAFF
TGTGCCAGCAGTTACTCGCGGGGCGAGATGAACACTGAAGCTTTCTTT
>NA|NA|TRBV6-5|TRBJ1-3
CASRPPRGAGNTIYF
TGTGCCAGCAGACCCCCGCGGGGGGCTGGAAACACCATATATTTT
>NA|NA|TRBV4-3|TRBJ2-1
CASSQDRGWDRQFF
TGCGCCAGCAGCCAAGATAGGGGGTGGGATCGGCAGTTCTTC